This T cell receptor beta chain was identified in a study of long-term antiretroviral therapy in people with HIV. It was version v3.0 of the immunoSEQ assay that was run at survey level. Sequencing used immunoSEQ multiplex PCR; TCRdb keeps in-frame clones, though not all of them. The table lists about 30,000 clones, approximately 88% of them singletons. As to this clone: Its antigen is as yet unknown.

Overall study findings and caveats: Dominating the repertoire at all time points were the clones that expanded before ART. On ART adherence, viral resistance or therapy changes, no data were available.

The CDR3 covers 16 residues. Per germline, CDR1 LNHDA and CDR2 SQIVND (reference sequence). V lost 8 bases and J lost 0, with 19 bases in between. The source was unsorted PBMCs, collected 0.5 years after starting antiretroviral therapy. The gene calls are TRBV19 and TRBJ1-1; possible D gene TRBD1, 6 bases. The receptor's source is a woman aged 18 to 35 with HIV. In DNA form, the CDR3 reads TGTGCCAGTGGGGATACCGGGACATACTTGAACACTGAAGCTTTCTTT. Its protein is CASGDTGTYLNTEAFF. Combining the CDR3 with reference TRBV19 and TRBJ1-1 gives the whole variable domain DGGITQSPKYLFRKEGQNVTLSCEQNLNHDAMYWYRQDPGQGLRLIYYSQIVNDFQKGDIAEGYSVSREKKESFPLTVTSAQKNPTAFYLCASGDTGTYLNTEAFFGQGTRLTVV.